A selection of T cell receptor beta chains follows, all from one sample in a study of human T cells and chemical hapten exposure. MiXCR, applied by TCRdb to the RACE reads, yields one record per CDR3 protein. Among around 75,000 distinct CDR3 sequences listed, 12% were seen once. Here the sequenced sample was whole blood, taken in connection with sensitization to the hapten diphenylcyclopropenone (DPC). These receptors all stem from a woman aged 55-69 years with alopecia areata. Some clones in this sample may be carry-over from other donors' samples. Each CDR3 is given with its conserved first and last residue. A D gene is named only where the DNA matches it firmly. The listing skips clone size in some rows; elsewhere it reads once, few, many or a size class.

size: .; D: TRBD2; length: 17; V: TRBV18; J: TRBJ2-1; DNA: TGTGCCAGCTCAACGGGACTAGCGGGGGGGACCCGGAATGAGCAGTTCTTC; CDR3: CASSTGLAGGTRNEQFF
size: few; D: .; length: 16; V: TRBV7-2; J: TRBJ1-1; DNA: TGTGCCAGCAGCTTAAGCCGGGGCCGGATTAACACTGAAGCTTTCTTT; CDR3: CASSLSRGRINTEAFF
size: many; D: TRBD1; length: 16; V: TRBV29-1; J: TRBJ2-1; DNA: TGCAGCGCCTCGACTCGGACAGGGGTATCCTACAATGAGCAGTTCTTC; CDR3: CSASTRTGVSYNEQFF
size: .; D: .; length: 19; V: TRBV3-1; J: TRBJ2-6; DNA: TGTGCCAGCAGCCAAGATTTGGCCCACCTCAGCTCTGGGGCCAACGTCCTGACTTTC; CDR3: CASSQDLAHLSSGANVLTF
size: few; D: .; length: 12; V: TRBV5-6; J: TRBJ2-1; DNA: TGTGCCAGCAGCTTGGTGTTCGGTGAGCAGTTCTTC; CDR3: CASSLVFGEQFF
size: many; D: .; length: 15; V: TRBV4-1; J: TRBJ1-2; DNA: TGCGCCAGCAGCCTAGGAGTGGGGATCGGGGATGGCTACACCTTC; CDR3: CASSLGVGIGDGYTF
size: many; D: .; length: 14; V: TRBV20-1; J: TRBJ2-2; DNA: TGCAGTGCTAGAAGAGTGGGGGATACCGGGGAGCTGTTTTTT; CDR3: CSARRVGDTGELFF
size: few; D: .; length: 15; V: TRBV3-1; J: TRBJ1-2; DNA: TGTGCCAGCAGCCACGGCACCCTGACCACCTATGGCTACACCTTC; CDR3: CASSHGTLTTYGYTF
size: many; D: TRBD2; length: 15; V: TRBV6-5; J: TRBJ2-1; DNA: TGTGCCAGCAGTTATCAGGGAGGACTAGCGGGGCTTATATTCTTC; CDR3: CASSYQGGLAGLIFF
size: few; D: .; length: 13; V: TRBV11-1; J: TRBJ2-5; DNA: TGTGCCAGCAGCCGCCGCGCGGGGGAGACCCAGTACTTC; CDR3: CASSRRAGETQYF
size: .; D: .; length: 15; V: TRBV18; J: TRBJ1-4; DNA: TGTGCCAGCTCACCACTTCAGGGGCGGAATGAAAAACTGTTTTTT; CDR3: CASSPLQGRNEKLFF
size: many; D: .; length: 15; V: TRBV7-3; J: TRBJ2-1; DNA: TGTGCCAGCAGCCAAACTAGAGGGGGGTCGTATGAGCAGTTCTTC; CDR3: CASSQTRGGSYEQFF
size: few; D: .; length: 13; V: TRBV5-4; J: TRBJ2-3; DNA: TGTGCCAGCAGCTCGAAGGGGGCAGATACGCAGTATTTT; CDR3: CASSSKGADTQYF
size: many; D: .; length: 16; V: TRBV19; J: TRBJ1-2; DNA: TGTGCCAGTAGCCGCAGTAGTATGGCGGGATCGGTTGGCTACACCTTC; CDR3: CASSRSSMAGSVGYTF
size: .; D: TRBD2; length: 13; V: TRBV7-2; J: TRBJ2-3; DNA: TGTGCCAGCAGCCCCGGGGGGGGTGTTCTGCAGTATTTT; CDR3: CASSPGGGVLQYF
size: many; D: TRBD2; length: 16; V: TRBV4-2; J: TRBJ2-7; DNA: TGTGCCAGCGCGAGTGGAATCCAGCGGGGGGCCTACGAGCAGTACTTC; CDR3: CASASGIQRGAYEQYF
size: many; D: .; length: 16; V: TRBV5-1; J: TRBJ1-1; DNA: TGCGCCAGCAGCTTAATGCTCCAGGAATCGTACACTGAAGCTTTCTTT; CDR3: CASSLMLQESYTEAFF
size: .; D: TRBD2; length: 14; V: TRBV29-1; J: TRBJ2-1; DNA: TGCAGCGCAACCGGGACTAGCCAGTACAATGAGCAGTTCTTC; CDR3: CSATGTSQYNEQFF
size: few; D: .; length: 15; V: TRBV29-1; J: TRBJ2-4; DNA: TGCAGCGTTGGGGTAACGGGGCGTGCCAAAAACATTCAGTACTTC; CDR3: CSVGVTGRAKNIQYF
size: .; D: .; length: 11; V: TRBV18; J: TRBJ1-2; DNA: TGTGCCAGCTCATTTGAGTATGGCTACACCTTC; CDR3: CASSFEYGYTF
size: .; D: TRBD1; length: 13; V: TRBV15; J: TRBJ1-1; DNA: TGTGCCACCAGCAGGGACAGGTGGCCTGAAGCTTTCTTT; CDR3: CATSRDRWPEAFF
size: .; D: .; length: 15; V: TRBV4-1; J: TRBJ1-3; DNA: TGCGCCAGCAGCCAGTTAGGCCTCTCTGGAAACACCATATATTTT; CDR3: CASSQLGLSGNTIYF
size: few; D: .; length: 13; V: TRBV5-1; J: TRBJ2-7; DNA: TGCGCCAGCAGCTCTCCGGTTCCTTACGAGCAGTACTTC; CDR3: CASSSPVPYEQYF